Below, 27 T cell receptor beta chains from the same sample are listed, as sequenced in a study of blood T cell repertoires in COVID-19. The table came from immunoSEQ multiplex PCR; TCRdb's copy has only in-frame clones and leaves some out. The profile shows 130,000 to 150,000 clones, 75% to 85% of them singletons. The sample taken for sequencing was peripheral blood. Receptor source: a man in his fifties or sixties with active or convalescent COVID-19.

The chain carries TRBV5-1 and TRBJ1-4; 10 nucleotides line up with TRBD1. The CDR3 runs 14 residues. Per the germline V gene, CDR1 is SGHRS and CDR2 is YFSETQ. The ends lost 4 bases at V and 7 bases at J; junction bases unmatched: 4. CDR3 protein: CASSLGQGGEKLFF. The CDR3 DNA reads as TGCGCCAGCAGCCTCGGACAGGGGGGTGAAAAACTGTTTTTT.

The sample holds a few counts of this clone. The chain has TRBV6-5 and TRBJ1-1, with 7 bases fitting TRBD1. Trimming removed 5 bases from V and 1 base from J; junction bases left unmatched: 7. CDR1 is MNHEY, CDR2 SVGAGI, per germline. CDR3 size: 15 residues. CDR3 nucleotides: TGTGCCAGCAGTCCCGAGGGGGCAAAGAACACTGAAGCTTTCTTT. Residues: CASSPEGAKNTEAFF.

This clone was detected once. This rearrangement joins TRBV29-1 to TRBJ1-1; D is undetermined. The V and J ends lost 4 bases and 0 bases respectively, with 12 bases between them. There are 14 residues in the CDR3. CDR1 and CDR2 from the germline V gene are SQVTM and ANQGSEA. CDR3: CSVVKLQLNTEAFF. The CDR3 region has the DNA TGCAGCGTTGTTAAGCTACAGCTGAACACTGAAGCTTTCTTT.

The chain uses TRBV23-1 and TRBJ2-5; 10 bases are shared with TRBD1. TRBV23-1 is an ORF for which the function is uncertain. V shed 2 bases and J 4 bases; nucleotides not matched to a gene: 7. The CDR3 spans 16 residues. CDR3 nucleotide sequence: TGCGCCAGCAGTCAACACCCGGACAGGGGGGCAGAGACCCAGTACTTC. Protein: CASSQHPDRGAETQYF.

CDR3: CASSKTGEGLSNQPQHF. CDR3 bases: TGTGCCAGCAGCAAGACAGGGGAGGGCCTTAGCAATCAGCCCCAGCATTTT. The V and J genes are TRBV3-1 (or the pseudogene TRBV3-2) and TRBJ1-5; 8 bases align to TRBD1. V shed 5 bases and J 0 bases; nucleotides not matched to a gene: 9. Germline V gene sequence: CDR1 LGHDT, CDR2 YNNKEL (reference sequence). This CDR3 has 17 amino acids.

This clone was seen once. The V and J genes are TRBV5-1 and TRBJ2-4; D is undetermined. In germline, CDR1 is SGHRS, CDR2 YFSETQ. The CDR3 is made up of 14 amino acids. Trimming shortened V by 1 base and J by 7 bases, and 12 bases separated the two germline ends. The CDR3 bases are TGCGCCAGCAGCTTGAATCTGGGCCTCAACATTCAGTACTTC. This translates into CASSLNLGLNIQYF.

The chain uses TRBV4-1 and TRBJ1-3, with D possibly being TRBD1 (6 bases). The V gene lost 4 bases and the J gene lost 2 bases, with 12 bases spanning the gap. Germline CDR1 and CDR2: MGHRA and YSYEKL. The CDR3 length is 15 residues. In DNA form, the CDR3 reads TGCGCCAGCAGCCTCGGGGGGGGGCCTGGAAACACCATATATTTT. Amino acid sequence: CASSLGGGPGNTIYF.

This chain uses TRBV6-2 or TRBV6-3 with TRBJ2-5, with D hard to call. Germline-derived CDR1 and CDR2 are MNHEY and SVGEGT. There are 17 residues in the CDR3. V was trimmed by 0 bases and J by 0 bases, leaving 14 bases between them. CDR3 in DNA: TGTGCCAGCAGTTACTCGATATATACGGGTAACCAAGAGACCCAGTACTTC. Its translation is CASSYSIYTGNQETQYF.

The rearrangement links TRBV11-2 to TRBJ2-3; weak D call: TRBD2 (6 bases). In germline, CDR1 is SGHAT, CDR2 FQNNGV. Trimming stripped 2 bases from V and 0 bases from J, with 9 bases between. The CDR3 has 15 amino acids. As DNA, the CDR3 is TGTGCCAGCAGCTTATCGGGGGTTAGCACAGATACGCAGTATTTT. Translating it yields CASSLSGVSTDTQYF.

This chain's CDR3 is CASSKGERDRANYGYTF. The CDR3 DNA follows: TGTGCCAGCAGCAAAGGGGAGAGGGACAGGGCCAACTATGGCTACACCTTC. The chain employs TRBV21-1 and TRBJ1-2; the D call of TRBD1 is as the table states it, not checked on the DNA. TRBV21-1 is described as a pseudogene. The CDR3 is 17 amino acids.

The chain has TRBV10-2 and TRBJ1-1; D not resolved. The CDR3 consists of 13 residues. CDR1 and CDR2 (germline): WSHSY, SAAADI. Between the trimmed V and J ends, which lost 3 bases and 3 bases, there was a span of 8 bases. The CDR3 coding sequence is TGCGCCAGCAGTGATTTCCCGGACACTGAAGCTTTCTTT. Protein sequence: CASSDFPDTEAFF.

The gene calls are TRBV9 and TRBJ2-3; TRBD2 matches 13 bases. The CDR3 spans 17 residues. CDR1 is SGDLS, CDR2 YYNGEE, per germline. V shed 2 bases, J shed 2 bases, and the junction held 5 bases outside the gene matches. The CDR3 reads CASSVTSGGSTTDTQYF. CDR3 DNA sequence: TGTGCCAGCAGCGTGACTAGCGGGGGGTCCACCACAGATACGCAGTATTTT.

The chain links TRBV6-5 to TRBJ2-2; the D gene is possibly TRBD1 (6 bases). CDR1 and CDR2 (germline): MNHEY, SVGAGI. Trimming pared 0 bases from V and 4 bases from J, leaving 12 bases between. The CDR3 is 16 amino acids. As DNA, the CDR3 is TGTGCCAGCAGTTACTCAGGGGGTTCAGGCACCGGGGAGCTGTTTTTT. Its protein is CASSYSGGSGTGELFF.

CDR3 loop: CASSLAGGSYEQYV. The CDR3 nucleotides read TGTGCCAGCAGCTTGGCCGGAGGGTCCTACGAGCAGTACGTC. The chain has TRBV5-5 and TRBJ2-7; D is possibly TRBD2 (6 bases). The CDR3 has 14 amino acids. CDR1 and CDR2 from the germline V gene are SGHKS and YYEKEE (reference sequence). V was pared by 0 bases and J by 1 base, with 8 bases between.

V gene TRBV5-1 combines with J gene TRBJ1-5; a possible D gene is TRBD1 (6 bases). Per germline, CDR1 SGHRS and CDR2 YFSETQ. V lost 4 bases and J 3 bases, leaving 17 bases between the germline ends. This CDR3 spans 16 amino acids. The CDR3 DNA sequence: TGCGCCAGCAGCCGAAAGATTGACAGGTACAATCAGCCCCAGCATTTT. This translates into CASSRKIDRYNQPQHF.

There are a few counts of this clone. The chain carries TRBV30 and TRBJ1-2; TRBD1 agrees at 7 bases. Looked up from germline, CDR1 is GTSNPN and CDR2 is SVGIG (reference sequence). The CDR3 extends over 12 amino acids. Losses at the gene ends were 4 bases for V and 10 bases for J; bases not matched to a gene: 9. The CDR3 coding sequence is TGTGCCTGGACCCTATCGGGACAGATCTACACCTTC. Protein product: CAWTLSGQIYTF.

The chain carries TRBV5-1 and TRBJ2-5; TRBD1 aligns across 9 bases. Germline CDR1 is SGHRS and CDR2 is YFSETQ. Trimming removed 0 bases from V and 5 bases from J; junction bases left unmatched: 5. The CDR3 consists of 15 residues. This chain's CDR3 is CASSLGRTGDETQYF. For the CDR3, the DNA is TGCGCCAGCAGCTTGGGGCGGACAGGGGACGAGACCCAGTACTTC.

The V gene is TRBV10-1, the J gene TRBJ2-1; 9 nucleotides match TRBD1. This CDR3 spans 16 amino acids. V shed 3 bases, J shed 0 bases, and the junction held 3 bases outside the gene matches. Germline V gene data show CDR1 as WNHNN and CDR2 as SYGVQD (reference sequence). The DNA for the CDR3 is TGCGCCAGCAGTGACCACAGGGGGCTCTCCTACAATGAGCAGTTCTTC. Protein: CASSDHRGLSYNEQFF.

The chain employs TRBV6-6 and TRBJ2-1; D is perhaps TRBD2 (5 bases). Trimming cost V 0 bases and J 9 bases, with 9 bases left between them. The CDR3 is 13 residues long. Germline V gene lookup returns CDR1 MNHNY and CDR2 SVGAGI (reference sequence). Here the CDR3 DNA reads TGTGCCAGCAGTTACTCGGGAGAGACTGAGCAGTTCTTC. It is translated as CASSYSGETEQFF.

The chain uses TRBV16 and TRBJ2-1, with 9 bases matching TRBD2. After removal of 0 bases from V and 0 bases from J, the junction contained 9 bases not matched to a gene. Germline loops: CDR1 KGHSY, CDR2 FQNENV. There are 19 residues in the CDR3. The DNA for the CDR3 is TGTGCCAGCAGCCAATCAATAGCGGGAGTAGGAGTCTCCTACAATGAGCAGTTCTTC. Residues: CASSQSIAGVGVSYNEQFF.

This clone was seen only a few times. This sequence joins TRBV3-1 (or the pseudogene TRBV3-2) and TRBJ1-2; D gene ambiguous. Trimming removed 0 bases at V and 2 bases at J, with 10 bases between. The CDR3 extends over 15 amino acids. CDR1 and CDR2 from the germline V gene are LGHDT and YNNKEL (reference sequence). Here the CDR3 reads CASSQDGQANYGYTF. The CDR3 DNA sequence: TGTGCCAGCAGCCAAGATGGCCAGGCGAACTATGGCTACACCTTC.

The CDR3 DNA sequence: TGCGCCAGCAGTTTTAGGTCAGGGGATAACACTGAAGCTTTCTTT. It specifies CASSFRSGDNTEAFF. The chain employs TRBV5-1 and TRBJ1-1; D possibly corresponds to TRBD1 (6 bases). Germline values: CDR1 SGHRS, CDR2 YFSETQ. The CDR3 totals 15 residues. V lost 5 bases to trimming and J lost 2 bases, with 16 bases between them.

The chain has TRBV12-3 or TRBV12-4 and TRBJ1-1; unclear D gene. This CDR3 comprises 13 residues. V gave up 4 bases and J gave up 4 bases, with 10 bases separating them. CDR3 sequence reads: CASSSFAGTEAFF. In nucleotides, the CDR3 is TGTGCCAGCAGTTCCTTTGCCGGCACTGAAGCTTTCTTT.

The chain uses TRBV19 and TRBJ1-2; D is possibly TRBD1 (5 bases). V gave up 10 bases and J gave up 4 bases, with 22 bases separating them. The CDR3 has 15 residues. CDR1 and CDR2 from the germline V gene are LNHDA and SQIVND (reference sequence). As DNA, the CDR3 is TGTGCCACCAAAAACCCCCAGGGCATGGCCTATGGCTACACCTTC. It yields the protein CATKNPQGMAYGYTF.

The V call is TRBV15, the J call TRBJ2-7; D gene uncertain. Germline V lookup: CDR1 LNHNV, CDR2 YYDKDF (reference sequence). With 6 bases removed from V and 0 bases from J, the gap between germline ends came to 9 bases. The CDR3 is 13 residues long. CDR3 nucleotides: TGTGCCACCAGGGCAGGAAGCTCCTACGAGCAGTACTTC. It translates to CATRAGSSYEQYF. The full variable domain, in which reference TRBV15 and TRBJ2-7 provide the parts outside the CDR3, is DAMVIQNPRYQVTQFGKPVTLSCSQTLNHNVMYWYQQKSSQAPKLLFHYYDKDFNNEADTPDNFQSRRPNTSFCFLDIRSPGLGDTAMYLCATRAGSSYEQYFGPGTRLTVT.

This chain uses TRBV7-8 with TRBJ2-1, with a possible D match to TRBD2 (7 bases). V was cut by 1 base and J by 8 bases, with 12 bases left in between. The CDR3 length is 14 residues. Germline V lookup: CDR1 SGHVS, CDR2 FQNEAQ. DNA of the CDR3: TGTGCCAGCAGCTTAGACCGGGGGGCATATGAGCAGTTCTTC. The encoded protein is CASSLDRGAYEQFF.

This chain connects TRBV3-1 (or the pseudogene TRBV3-2) to TRBJ2-1, with 9 bases aligning to TRBD1. This CDR3 region has 16 residues. Trimming took 1 base from V and 13 from J; bases not matched to a gene: 14. Germline lookup yields CDR1 LGHDT and CDR2 YNNKEL (reference sequence). CDR3 sequence reads: CASSQGGQGPVSRQFF. The CDR3 DNA sequence: TGTGCCAGCAGCCAAGGCGGACAGGGGCCGGTTTCGCGACAGTTCTTC.